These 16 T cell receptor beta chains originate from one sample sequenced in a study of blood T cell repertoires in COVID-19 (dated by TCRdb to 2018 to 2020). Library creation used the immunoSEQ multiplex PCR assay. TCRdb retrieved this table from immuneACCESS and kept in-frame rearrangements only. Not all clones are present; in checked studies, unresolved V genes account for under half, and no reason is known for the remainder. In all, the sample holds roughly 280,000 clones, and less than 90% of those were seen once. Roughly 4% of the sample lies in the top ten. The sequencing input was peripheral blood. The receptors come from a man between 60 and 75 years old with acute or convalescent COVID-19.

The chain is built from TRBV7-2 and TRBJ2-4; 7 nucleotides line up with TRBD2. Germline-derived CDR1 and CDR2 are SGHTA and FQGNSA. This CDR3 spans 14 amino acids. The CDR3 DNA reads TGTGCATCGGCCGGGGGGTGGGCCAAAAACATTCAGTACTTC. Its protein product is CASAGGWAKNIQYF.

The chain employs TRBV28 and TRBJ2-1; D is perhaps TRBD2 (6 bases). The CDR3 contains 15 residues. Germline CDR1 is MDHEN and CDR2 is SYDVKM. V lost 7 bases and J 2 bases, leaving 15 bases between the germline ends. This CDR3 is CASIEAGRAYNEQFF. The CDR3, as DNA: TGTGCCAGCATTGAGGCGGGGCGCGCCTACAATGAGCAGTTCTTC.

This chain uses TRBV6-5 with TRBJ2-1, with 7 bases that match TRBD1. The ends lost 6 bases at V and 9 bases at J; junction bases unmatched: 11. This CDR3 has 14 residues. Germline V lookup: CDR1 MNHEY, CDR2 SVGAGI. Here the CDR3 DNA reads TGTGCCAGCAGCCTAATAGACAGGGTATCTGAGCAGTTCTTC. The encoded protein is CASSLIDRVSEQFF.

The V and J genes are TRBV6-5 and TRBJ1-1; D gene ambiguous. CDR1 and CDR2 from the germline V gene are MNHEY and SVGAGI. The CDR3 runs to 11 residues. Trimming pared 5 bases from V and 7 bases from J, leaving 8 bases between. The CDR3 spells CASSHTSEAFF. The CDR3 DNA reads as TGTGCCAGCAGTCATACAAGTGAAGCTTTCTTT.

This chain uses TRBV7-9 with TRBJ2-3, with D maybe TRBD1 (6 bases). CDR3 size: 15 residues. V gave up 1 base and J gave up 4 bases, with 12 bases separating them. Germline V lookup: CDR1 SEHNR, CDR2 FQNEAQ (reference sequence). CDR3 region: CASSLVGTPADTQYF. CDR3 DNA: TGTGCCAGCAGCTTAGTTGGGACACCTGCAGATACGCAGTATTTT. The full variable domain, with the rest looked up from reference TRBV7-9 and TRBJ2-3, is DTGVSQNPRHKITKRGQNVTFRCDPISEHNRLYWYRQTLGQGPEFLTYFQNEAQLEKSRLLSDRFSAERPKGSFSTLEIQRTEQGDSAMYLCASSLVGTPADTQYFGPGTRLTVL.

CDR3: CASSQERRGLAEAFF. As DNA, the CDR3 is TGCGCCAGCAGCCAAGAGCGTAGGGGGCTGGCTGAAGCTTTCTTT. The V gene is TRBV4-3, the J gene TRBJ1-1; 7 positions agree with TRBD1. CDR1 is LGHNA, CDR2 YSLEER, per germline. V dropped 0 bases and J dropped 6; count of bases not matched to a gene: 7. CDR3 length equals 15 residues.

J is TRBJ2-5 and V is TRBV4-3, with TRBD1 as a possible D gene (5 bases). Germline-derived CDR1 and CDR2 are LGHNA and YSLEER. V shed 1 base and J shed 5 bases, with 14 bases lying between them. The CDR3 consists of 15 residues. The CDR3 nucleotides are TGCGCCAGCAGCCAAGGGGGTGGCTCAGGGGAGACCCAGTACTTC. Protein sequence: CASSQGGGSGETQYF.

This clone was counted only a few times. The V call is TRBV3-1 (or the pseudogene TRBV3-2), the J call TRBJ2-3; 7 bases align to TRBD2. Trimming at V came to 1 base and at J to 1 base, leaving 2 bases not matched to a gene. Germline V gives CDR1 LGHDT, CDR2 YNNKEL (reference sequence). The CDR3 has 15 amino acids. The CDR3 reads CASSQGAGGTDTQYF. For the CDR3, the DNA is TGTGCCAGCAGCCAAGGGGCGGGGGGCACAGATACGCAGTATTTT.

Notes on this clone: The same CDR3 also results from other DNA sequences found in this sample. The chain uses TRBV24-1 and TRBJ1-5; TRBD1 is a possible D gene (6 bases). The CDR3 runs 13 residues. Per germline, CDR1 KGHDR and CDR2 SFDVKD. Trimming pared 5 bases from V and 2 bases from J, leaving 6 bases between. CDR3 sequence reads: CATSAGGNQPQHF. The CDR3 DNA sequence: TGTGCCACCAGTGCAGGGGGCAATCAGCCCCAGCATTTT.

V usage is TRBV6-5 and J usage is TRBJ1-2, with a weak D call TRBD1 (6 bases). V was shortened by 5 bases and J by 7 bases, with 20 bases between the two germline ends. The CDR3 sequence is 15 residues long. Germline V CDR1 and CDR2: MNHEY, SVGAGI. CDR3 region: CASSHLLGHEGGYTF. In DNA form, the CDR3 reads TGTGCCAGCAGTCACCTACTGGGACACGAGGGTGGCTACACCTTC.

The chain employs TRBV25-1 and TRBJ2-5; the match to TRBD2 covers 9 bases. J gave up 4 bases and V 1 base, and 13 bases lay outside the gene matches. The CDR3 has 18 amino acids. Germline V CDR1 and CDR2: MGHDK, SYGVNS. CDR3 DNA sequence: TGTGCCAGCAGTGAATTTTGGCTGCGGGAGGGCCGCGGAGAGACCCAGTACTTC. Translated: CASSEFWLREGRGETQYF.

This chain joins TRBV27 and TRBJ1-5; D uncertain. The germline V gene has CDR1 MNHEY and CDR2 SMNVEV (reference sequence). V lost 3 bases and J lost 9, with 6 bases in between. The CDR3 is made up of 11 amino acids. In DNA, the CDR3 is TGTGCCAGCAGTTTTGGGAGGCCCCAGCATTTT. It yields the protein CASSFGRPQHF.

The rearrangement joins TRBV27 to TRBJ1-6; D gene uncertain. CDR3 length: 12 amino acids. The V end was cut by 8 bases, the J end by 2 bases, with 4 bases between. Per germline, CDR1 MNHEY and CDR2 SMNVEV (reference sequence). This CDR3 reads CASGAYNSPLHF. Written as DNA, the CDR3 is TGTGCCAGCGGAGCCTATAATTCACCCCTCCACTTT.

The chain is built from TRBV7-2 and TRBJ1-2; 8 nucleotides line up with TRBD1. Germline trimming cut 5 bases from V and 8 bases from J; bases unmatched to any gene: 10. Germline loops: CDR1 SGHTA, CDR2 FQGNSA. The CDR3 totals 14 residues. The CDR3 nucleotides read TGTGCCAGCAGCGCCGGACAGGGTAAAGCGGGCTACACCTTC. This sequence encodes CASSAGQGKAGYTF.

The CDR3 spells CASSPPGGGEKLFF. As DNA, the CDR3 is TGTGCCAGCAGCCCCCCCGGTGGCGGGGAAAAACTGTTTTTT. This sequence joins TRBV28 and TRBJ1-4; no reliable D call. Germline-derived CDR1 and CDR2 are MDHEN and SYDVKM. The V gene lost 6 bases and the J gene lost 8 bases, with 16 bases spanning the gap. The CDR3 runs 14 residues.

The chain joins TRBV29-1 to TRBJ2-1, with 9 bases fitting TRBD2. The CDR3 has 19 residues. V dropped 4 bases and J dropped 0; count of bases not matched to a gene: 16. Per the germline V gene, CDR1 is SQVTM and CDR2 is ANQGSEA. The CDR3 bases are TGCAGCGTTGGAGTAGCGGGAGTTGGGGCCCTATACTCCTACAATGAGCAGTTCTTC. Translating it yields CSVGVAGVGALYSYNEQFF.